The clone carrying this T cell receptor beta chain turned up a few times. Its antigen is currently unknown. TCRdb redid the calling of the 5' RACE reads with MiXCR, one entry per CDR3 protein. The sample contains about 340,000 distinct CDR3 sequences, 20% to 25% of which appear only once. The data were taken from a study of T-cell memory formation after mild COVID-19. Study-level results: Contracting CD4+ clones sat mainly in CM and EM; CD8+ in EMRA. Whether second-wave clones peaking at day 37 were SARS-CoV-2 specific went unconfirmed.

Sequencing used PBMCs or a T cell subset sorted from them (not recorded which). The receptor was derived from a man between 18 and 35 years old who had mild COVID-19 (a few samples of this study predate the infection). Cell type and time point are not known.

CDR3: CAISQTSSGETQYF. The CDR3 DNA is TGTGCCATCAGTCAGACTAGCAGCGGAGAGACCCAGTACTTC. The gene calls are TRBV10-3 and TRBJ2-5; 7 bases are shared with TRBD2. The CDR3 has 14 residues. From germline, CDR1 is ENHRY and CDR2 SYGVKD. With V trimmed by 5 bases and J by 4 bases, 7 bases remained unmatched.